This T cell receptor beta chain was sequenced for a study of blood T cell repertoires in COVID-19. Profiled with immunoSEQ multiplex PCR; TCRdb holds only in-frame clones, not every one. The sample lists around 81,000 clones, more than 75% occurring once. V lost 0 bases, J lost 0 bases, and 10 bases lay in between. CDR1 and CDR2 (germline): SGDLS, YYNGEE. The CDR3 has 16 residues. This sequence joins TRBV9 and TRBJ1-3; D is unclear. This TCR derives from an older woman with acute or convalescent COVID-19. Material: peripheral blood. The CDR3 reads CASSVATVSSGNTIYF. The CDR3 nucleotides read TGTGCCAGCAGCGTAGCTACGGTGAGCTCTGGAAACACCATATATTTT.